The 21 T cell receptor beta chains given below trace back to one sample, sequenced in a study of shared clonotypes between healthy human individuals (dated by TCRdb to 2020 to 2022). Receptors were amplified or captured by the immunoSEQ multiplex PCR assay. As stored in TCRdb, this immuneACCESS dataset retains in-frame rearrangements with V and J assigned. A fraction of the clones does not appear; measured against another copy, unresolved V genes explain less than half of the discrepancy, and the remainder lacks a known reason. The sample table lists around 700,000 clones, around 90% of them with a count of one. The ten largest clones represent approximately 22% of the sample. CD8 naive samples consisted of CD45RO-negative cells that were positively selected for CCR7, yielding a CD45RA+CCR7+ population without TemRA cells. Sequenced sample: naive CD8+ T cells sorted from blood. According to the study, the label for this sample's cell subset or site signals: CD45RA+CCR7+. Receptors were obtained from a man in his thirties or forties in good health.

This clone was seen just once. The CDR3 nucleotides are TGTGCCAGCAGCGCCACCGGGACAGGTGGGAGTGAGCAGTACTTC. Its protein product is CASSATGTGGSEQYF. The chain recombines TRBV9 with TRBJ2-5, with TRBD1 matching 8 bases. The CDR3 covers 15 residues. Trimming removed 3 bases from V and 11 bases from J; junction bases left unmatched: 15. Germline CDR1 SGDLS, CDR2 YYNGEE.

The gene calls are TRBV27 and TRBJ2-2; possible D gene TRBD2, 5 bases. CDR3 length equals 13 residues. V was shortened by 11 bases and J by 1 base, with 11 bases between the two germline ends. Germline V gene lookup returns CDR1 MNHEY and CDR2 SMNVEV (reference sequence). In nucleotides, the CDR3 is TGTGCCGTCCGACGGGAGAACACCGGGGAGCTGTTTTTT. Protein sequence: CAVRRENTGELFF.

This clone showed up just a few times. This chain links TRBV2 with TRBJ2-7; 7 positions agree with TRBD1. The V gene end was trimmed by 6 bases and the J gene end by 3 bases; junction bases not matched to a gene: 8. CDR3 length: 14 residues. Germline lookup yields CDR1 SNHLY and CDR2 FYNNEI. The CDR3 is CASRGTDSLYEQYF. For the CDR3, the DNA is TGTGCCAGCAGGGGGACAGATTCCCTCTACGAGCAGTACTTC.

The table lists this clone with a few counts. Here the CDR3 reads CASGKDYEQYF. The DNA of the CDR3 is TGTGCCAGCGGCAAGGACTACGAGCAGTACTTC. This rearrangement joins TRBV28 to TRBJ2-7; D gene ambiguous. V was cut by 8 bases and J by 3 bases, with 8 bases left in between. The CDR3 is 11 amino acids. From germline, CDR1 is MDHEN and CDR2 SYDVKM.

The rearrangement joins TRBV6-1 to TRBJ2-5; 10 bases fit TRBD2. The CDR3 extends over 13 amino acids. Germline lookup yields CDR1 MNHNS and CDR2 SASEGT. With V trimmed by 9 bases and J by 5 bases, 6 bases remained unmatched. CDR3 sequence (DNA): TGTGCCAGTGCTTCGACTAGCGGGGAGACCCAGTACTTC. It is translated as CASASTSGETQYF.

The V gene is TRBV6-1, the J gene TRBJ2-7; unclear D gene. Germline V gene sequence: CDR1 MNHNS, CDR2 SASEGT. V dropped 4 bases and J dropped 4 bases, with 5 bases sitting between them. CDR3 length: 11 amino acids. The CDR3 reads CASSVEYEQYF. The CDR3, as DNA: TGTGCCAGCAGTGTCGAGTACGAGCAGTACTTC.

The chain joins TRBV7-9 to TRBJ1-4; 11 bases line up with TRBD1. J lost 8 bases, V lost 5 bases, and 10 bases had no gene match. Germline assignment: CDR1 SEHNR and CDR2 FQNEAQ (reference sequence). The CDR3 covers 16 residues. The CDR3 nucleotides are TGTGCCAGCAGCCCTCCCCTCCGGGACAGGGGGGAAAAACTGTTTTTT. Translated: CASSPPLRDRGEKLFF.

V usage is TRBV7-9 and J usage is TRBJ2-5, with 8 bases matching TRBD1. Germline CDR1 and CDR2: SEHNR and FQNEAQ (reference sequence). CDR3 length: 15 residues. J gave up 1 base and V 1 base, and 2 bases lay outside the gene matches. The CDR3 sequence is CASSLGQGTQETQYF. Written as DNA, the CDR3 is TGTGCCAGCAGCTTAGGACAGGGGACCCAAGAGACCCAGTACTTC.

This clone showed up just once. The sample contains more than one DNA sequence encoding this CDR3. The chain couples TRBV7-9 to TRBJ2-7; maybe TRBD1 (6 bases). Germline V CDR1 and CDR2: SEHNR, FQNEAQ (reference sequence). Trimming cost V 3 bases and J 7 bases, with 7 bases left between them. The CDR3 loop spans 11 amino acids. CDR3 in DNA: TGTGCCAGCAGCTTGAGGGGGGAGCAGTACTTC. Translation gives CASSLRGEQYF.

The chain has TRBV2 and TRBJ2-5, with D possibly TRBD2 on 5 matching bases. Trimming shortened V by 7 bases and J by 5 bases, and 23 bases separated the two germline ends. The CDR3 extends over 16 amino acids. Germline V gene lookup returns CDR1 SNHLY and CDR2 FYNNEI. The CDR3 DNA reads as TGTGCCAGCAACCTGGGAGTGGGAGTAGTTTCGGAGACCCAGTACTTC. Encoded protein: CASNLGVGVVSETQYF. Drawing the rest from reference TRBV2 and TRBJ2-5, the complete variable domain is EPEVTQTPSHQVTQMGQEVILRCVPISNHLYFYWYRQILGQKVEFLVSFYNNEISEKSEIFDDQFSVERPDGSNFTLKIRSTKLEDSAMYFCASNLGVGVVSETQYFGPGTRLLVL.

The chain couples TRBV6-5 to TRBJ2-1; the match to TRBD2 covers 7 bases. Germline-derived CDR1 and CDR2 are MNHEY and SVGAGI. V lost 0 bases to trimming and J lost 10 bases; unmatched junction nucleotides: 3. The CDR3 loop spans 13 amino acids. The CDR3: CASSYSPAGEQFF. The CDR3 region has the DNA TGTGCCAGCAGTTACTCGCCAGCGGGGGAGCAGTTCTTC.

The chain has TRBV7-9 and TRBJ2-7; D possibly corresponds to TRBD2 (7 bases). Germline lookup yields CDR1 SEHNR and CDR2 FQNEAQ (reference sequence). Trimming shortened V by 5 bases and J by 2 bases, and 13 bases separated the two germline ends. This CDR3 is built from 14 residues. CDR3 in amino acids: CASSQGGTTYEQYF. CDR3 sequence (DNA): TGTGCCAGCAGCCAGGGAGGGACAACCTACGAGCAGTACTTC.

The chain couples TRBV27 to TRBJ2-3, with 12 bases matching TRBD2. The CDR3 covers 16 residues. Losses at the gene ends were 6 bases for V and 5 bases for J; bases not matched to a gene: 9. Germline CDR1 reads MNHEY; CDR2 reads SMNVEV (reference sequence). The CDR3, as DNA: TGTGCCAGCAGCCCGCTAGCGGGAGGGCCCGTAGATACGCAGTATTTT. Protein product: CASSPLAGGPVDTQYF.

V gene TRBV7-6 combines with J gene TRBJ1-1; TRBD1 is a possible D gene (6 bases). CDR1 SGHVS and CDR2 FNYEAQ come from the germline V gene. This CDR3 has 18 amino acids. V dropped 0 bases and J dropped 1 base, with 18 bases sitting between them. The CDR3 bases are TGTGCCAGCAGCTTAGCCCCCCCCGGCAGGGGAACGAACACTGAAGCTTTCTTT. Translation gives CASSLAPPGRGTNTEAFF.

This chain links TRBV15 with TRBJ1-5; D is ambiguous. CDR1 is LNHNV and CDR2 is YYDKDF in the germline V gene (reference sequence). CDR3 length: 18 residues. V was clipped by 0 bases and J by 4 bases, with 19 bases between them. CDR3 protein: CATSRDLFGEPGNQPQHF. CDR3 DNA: TGTGCCACCAGCAGAGATCTTTTTGGAGAACCAGGAAATCAGCCCCAGCATTTT.

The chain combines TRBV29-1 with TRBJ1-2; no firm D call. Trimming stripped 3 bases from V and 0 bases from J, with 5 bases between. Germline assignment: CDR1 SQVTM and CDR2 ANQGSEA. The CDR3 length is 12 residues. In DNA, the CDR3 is TGCAGCGTTGAGGAACCTAACTATGGCTACACCTTC. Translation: CSVEEPNYGYTF.

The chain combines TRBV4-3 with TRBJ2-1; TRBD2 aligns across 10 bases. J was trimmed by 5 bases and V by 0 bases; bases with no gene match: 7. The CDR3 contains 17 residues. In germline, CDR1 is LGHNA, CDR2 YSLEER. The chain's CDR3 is CASSQEAAGGNHNEQFF. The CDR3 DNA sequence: TGCGCCAGCAGCCAAGAGGCAGCGGGAGGGAATCACAATGAGCAGTTCTTC.

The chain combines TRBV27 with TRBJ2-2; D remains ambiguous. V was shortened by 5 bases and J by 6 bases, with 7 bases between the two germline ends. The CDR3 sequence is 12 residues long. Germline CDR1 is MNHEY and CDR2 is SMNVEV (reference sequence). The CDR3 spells CASSGGAGELFF. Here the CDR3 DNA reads TGTGCCAGCAGTGGTGGTGCCGGGGAGCTGTTTTTT.

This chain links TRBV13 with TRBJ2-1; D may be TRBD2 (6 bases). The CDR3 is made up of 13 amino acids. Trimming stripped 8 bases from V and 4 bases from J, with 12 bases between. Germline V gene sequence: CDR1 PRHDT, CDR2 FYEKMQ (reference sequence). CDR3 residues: CASGRSSYNEQFF. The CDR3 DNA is TGTGCCAGCGGGAGGTCTTCTTACAATGAGCAGTTCTTC.

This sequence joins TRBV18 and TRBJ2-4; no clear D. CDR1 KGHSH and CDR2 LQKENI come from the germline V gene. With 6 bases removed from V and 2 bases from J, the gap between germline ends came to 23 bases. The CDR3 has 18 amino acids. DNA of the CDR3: TGTGCCAGCTCCCTTATGTCACTCCACTCGTGGCCCAAAAACATTCAGTACTTC. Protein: CASSLMSLHSWPKNIQYF.

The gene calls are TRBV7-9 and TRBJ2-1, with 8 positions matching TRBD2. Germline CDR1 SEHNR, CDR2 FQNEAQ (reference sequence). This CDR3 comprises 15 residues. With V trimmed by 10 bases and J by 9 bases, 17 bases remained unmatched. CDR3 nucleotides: TGTGCCAACTCCCTTCCGGGACTAGAAAGTCCTGAGCAGTTCTTC. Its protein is CANSLPGLESPEQFF.